This TCR beta chain came from a study of early T cells in non-severe SARS-CoV-2 infection. Study in general: Sequencing used unsorted whole-blood bulk RNA, so chains lack pairing. Overall study results and limits: Sequences matched to VDJdb favored anti-spike CD8 responses, while private and CD4 specificities were missed.

Unique molecular identifiers (one per individual cDNA molecule) were attached. TCRdb fed the 5' RACE reads into MiXCR, producing one record per CDR3 protein. The sample records tens of thousands of distinct CDR3 sequences, 10% to 15% being singletons. Trimming took 4 bases from V and 2 from J, leaving 11 bases between them. This CDR3 contains 14 residues. The germline CDR1 and CDR2 sequences are LGHNA and YNFKEQ. A remark on this clonotype: The antigen is undetermined.

The TCR sequence derives from an adult who was a healthcare worker with PCR-confirmed SARS-CoV-2 infection or an uninfected control (not recorded which). The chain is built from TRBV4-2 and TRBJ1-2; D is ambiguous. Sequenced input: whole blood. CDR3 residues: CASSPLEENYGYTF. CDR3 bases: TGTGCCAGCAGCCCCCTAGAAGAAAACTATGGCTACACCTTC.